This T cell receptor beta chain was obtained from a study of cytotoxic CD8 clonotypes in ibrutinib-treated CLL. The germline V gene encodes CDR1 SEHNR and CDR2 FQNEAQ (reference sequence). With V trimmed by 3 bases and J by 8 bases, 9 bases remained unmatched. CDR3 size: 16 residues. About this clone: Its antigen is unidentified.

Study-level points and caveats: Different sampling times were used for sustained-remission and progressing patients.

TCRdb keeps only in-frame clones here, not all; method: immunoSEQ multiplex PCR. Here the sample spans fewer than 400,000 clones, roughly 70% being singletons. Sequenced here: PBMCs, sampled after 36 months of ibrutinib treatment. The V gene is TRBV7-9, the J gene TRBJ2-1, with TRBD2 identical over 11 bases. The source of this sequence is a human donor with chronic lymphocytic leukemia. DNA for the CDR3: TGTGCCAGCAGCTTTCTACTAGCGGGAGTCCTGGATGAGCAGTTCTTC. Protein product: CASSFLLAGVLDEQFF.